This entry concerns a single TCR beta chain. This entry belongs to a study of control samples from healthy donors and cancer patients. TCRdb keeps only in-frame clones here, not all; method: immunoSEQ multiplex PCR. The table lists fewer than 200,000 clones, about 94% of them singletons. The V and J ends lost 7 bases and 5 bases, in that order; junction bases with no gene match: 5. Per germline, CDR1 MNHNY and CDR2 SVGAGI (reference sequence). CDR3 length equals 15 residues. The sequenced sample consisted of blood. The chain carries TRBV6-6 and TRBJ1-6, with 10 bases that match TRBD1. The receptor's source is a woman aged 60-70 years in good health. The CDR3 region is CASTKGQGNNSPLHF. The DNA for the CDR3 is TGTGCCAGCACCAAGGGACAGGGGAATAATTCACCCCTCCACTTT.